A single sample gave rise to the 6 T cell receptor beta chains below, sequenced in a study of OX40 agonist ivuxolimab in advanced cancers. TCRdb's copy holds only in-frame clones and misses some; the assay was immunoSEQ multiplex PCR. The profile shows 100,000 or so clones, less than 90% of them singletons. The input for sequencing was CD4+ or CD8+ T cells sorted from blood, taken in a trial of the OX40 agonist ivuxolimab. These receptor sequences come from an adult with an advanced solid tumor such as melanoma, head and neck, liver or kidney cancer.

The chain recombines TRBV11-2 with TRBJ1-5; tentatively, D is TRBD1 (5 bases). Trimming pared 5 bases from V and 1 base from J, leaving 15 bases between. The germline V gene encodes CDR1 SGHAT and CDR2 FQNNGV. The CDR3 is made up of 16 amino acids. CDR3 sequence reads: CASSQTGGGSNQPQHF. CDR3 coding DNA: TGTGCCAGCAGCCAGACCGGGGGGGGAAGCAATCAGCCCCAGCATTTT.

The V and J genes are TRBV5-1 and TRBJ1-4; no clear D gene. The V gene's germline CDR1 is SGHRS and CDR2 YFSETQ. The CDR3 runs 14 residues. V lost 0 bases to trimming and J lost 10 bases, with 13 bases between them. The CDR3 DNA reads TGCGCCAGCAGCTTGGGGACCTCAGAAGGAAAACTGTTTTTT. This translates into CASSLGTSEGKLFF.

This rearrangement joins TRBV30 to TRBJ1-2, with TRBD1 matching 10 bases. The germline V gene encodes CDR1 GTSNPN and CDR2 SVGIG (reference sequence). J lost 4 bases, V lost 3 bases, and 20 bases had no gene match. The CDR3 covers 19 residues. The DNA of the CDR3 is TGTGCCTGGAGACCCTGGGGGCGACAGGGGGCTCTCCAGGCCTATGGCTACACCTTC. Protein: CAWRPWGRQGALQAYGYTF.

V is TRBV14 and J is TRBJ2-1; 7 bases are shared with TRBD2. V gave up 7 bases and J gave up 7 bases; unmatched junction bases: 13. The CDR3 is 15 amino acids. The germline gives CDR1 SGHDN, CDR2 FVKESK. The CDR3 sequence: CASNSARAGGNEQFF. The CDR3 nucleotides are TGTGCCAGCAATTCAGCGCGGGCCGGGGGGAATGAGCAGTTCTTC.

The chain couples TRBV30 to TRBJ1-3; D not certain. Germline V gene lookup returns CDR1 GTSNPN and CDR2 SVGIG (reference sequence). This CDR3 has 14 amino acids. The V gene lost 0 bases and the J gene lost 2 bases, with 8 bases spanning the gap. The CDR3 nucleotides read TGTGCCTGGAGTGTACATACAGCTGGAAACACCATATATTTT. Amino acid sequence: CAWSVHTAGNTIYF.

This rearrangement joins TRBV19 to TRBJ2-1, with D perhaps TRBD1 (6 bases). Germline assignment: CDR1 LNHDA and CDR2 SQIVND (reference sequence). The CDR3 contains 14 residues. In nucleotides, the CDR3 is TGTGCGAGTCGCCAGGACGGACAGTACAATGAGCAGTTCTTC. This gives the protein CASRQDGQYNEQFF.